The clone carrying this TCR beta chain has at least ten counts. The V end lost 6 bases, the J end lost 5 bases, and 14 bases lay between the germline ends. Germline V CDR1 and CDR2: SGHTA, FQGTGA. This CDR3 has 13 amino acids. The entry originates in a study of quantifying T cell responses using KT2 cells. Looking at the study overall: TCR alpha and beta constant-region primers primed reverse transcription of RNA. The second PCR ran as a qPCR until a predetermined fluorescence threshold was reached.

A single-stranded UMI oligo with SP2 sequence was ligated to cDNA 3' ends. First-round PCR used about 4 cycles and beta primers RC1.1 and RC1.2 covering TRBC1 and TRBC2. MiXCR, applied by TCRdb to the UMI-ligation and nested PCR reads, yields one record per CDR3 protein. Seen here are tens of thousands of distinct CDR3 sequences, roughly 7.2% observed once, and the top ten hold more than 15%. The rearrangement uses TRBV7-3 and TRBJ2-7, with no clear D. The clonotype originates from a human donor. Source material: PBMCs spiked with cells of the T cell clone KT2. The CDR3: CASSRQGGHEQYF. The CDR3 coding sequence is TGTGCCAGCAGTCGACAAGGTGGCCACGAGCAGTACTTC.